The 27 T cell receptor beta chains below all came from one sample that was sequenced in a study of T cells in localized non-small cell lung cancer. Method: immunoSEQ multiplex PCR; TCRdb's copy keeps in-frame clones and lacks some. The table includes roughly 38,000 clones, over 75% detected once. The specimen was peripheral blood, collected before any cancer treatment. These receptors all come from a male donor at least 60 years old with stage III squamous cell lung carcinoma.

CDR3 in DNA: TGTGCCAGCAGTTTCCCGTCAACAGGGGTTGGGGAGCTGTTTTTT. This encodes CASSFPSTGVGELFF. The V and J genes are TRBV6-5 and TRBJ2-2, with 7 bases aligning to TRBD1. Germline loops: CDR1 MNHEY, CDR2 SVGAGI. V lost 4 bases and J lost 8; bases outside the gene matches: 10. The CDR3 extends over 15 amino acids.

This clone was detected a few times. This chain connects TRBV11-2 to TRBJ2-5; D is perhaps TRBD1 or TRBD2 (6 bases each). Trimming removed 2 bases at V and 7 bases at J, with 14 bases between. Germline V lookup: CDR1 SGHAT, CDR2 FQNNGV. CDR3 length: 14 amino acids. In nucleotides, the CDR3 is TGTGCCAGCAGCTTATTGGGGGGCGAGGGGACCCAGTACTTC. This translates into CASSLLGGEGTQYF.

CDR3 residues: CASSLDPRRGFWSGNTIYF. The CDR3 region has the DNA TGTGCCAGCAGCTTGGACCCTCGCCGGGGATTTTGGTCTGGAAACACCATATATTTT. The rearrangement links TRBV5-6 to TRBJ1-3; D unclear. Germline CDR1 is SGHDT and CDR2 is YYEEEE. This CDR3 has 19 residues. The V and J ends lost 0 bases and 1 base respectively, with 20 bases between them.

This clone was picked up a small number of times. The genes are TRBV2 and TRBJ1-5; D unresolved. Trimming pared 0 bases from V and 6 bases from J, leaving 9 bases between. CDR3 length: 14 residues. From germline, CDR1 is SNHLY and CDR2 FYNNEI. The CDR3 reads CASSEALLGQPQHF. The CDR3 DNA follows: TGTGCCAGCAGTGAAGCGCTTTTGGGTCAGCCCCAGCATTTT.

The gene calls are TRBV21-1 and TRBJ1-1; the table's D call of TRBD1 was not tested on the DNA. TRBV21-1 is assigned pseudogene status. The CDR3 sequence is 16 residues long. This CDR3 is CASSKGQGDMNTEAFF. In DNA form, the CDR3 reads TGTGCCAGCAGCAAAGGACAGGGAGATATGAACACTGAAGCTTTCTTT.

The rearrangement joins TRBV27 to TRBJ2-1, with 10 nucleotides matching TRBD2. V shed 5 bases, J shed 6 bases, and the junction held 10 bases outside the gene matches. CDR3 length equals 16 residues. The germline V gene encodes CDR1 MNHEY and CDR2 SMNVEV (reference sequence). The CDR3 sequence is CASSPPSGSVGNEQFF. Written as DNA, the CDR3 is TGTGCCAGCAGTCCCCCTAGCGGGAGCGTCGGCAATGAGCAGTTCTTC.

The chain employs TRBV5-4 and TRBJ1-2; 9 nucleotides line up with TRBD1. Germline values: CDR1 SGHNT, CDR2 YYREEE (reference sequence). V lost 1 base to trimming and J lost 4 bases; unmatched junction nucleotides: 8. The CDR3 covers 16 residues. The DNA of the CDR3 is TGTGCCAGCAGCTTGTTGTCGGCGGGACAGGGCTATGGCTACACCTTC. Protein product: CASSLLSAGQGYGYTF.

Only a few counts were recorded for this clone. This sequence joins TRBV6-5 and TRBJ2-2, with 7 bases lining up with TRBD2. CDR1 and CDR2 (germline): MNHEY, SVGAGI. V was pared by 4 bases and J by 5 bases, with 10 bases of the junction left unmatched. The CDR3 consists of 16 residues. The CDR3, as DNA: TGTGCCAGCAGTTCGGGCATGAGAGCGGGAACCGGGGAGCTGTTTTTT. Its translation is CASSSGMRAGTGELFF.

Notes on this clone: Other nucleotide sequences from this sample produce the same CDR3. The chain combines TRBV4-1 with TRBJ1-2; TRBD1 is a possible D gene (6 bases). Trimming removed 4 bases at V and 1 base at J, with 19 bases between. The CDR3 consists of 17 residues. CDR1 is MGHRA, CDR2 YSYEKL, per germline. In DNA form, the CDR3 reads TGCGCCAGCAGCCCAGGGGAAGGACAAACATATAACTATGGCTACACCTTC. Amino acid sequence: CASSPGEGQTYNYGYTF.

The rearrangement links TRBV29-1 to TRBJ1-2, with TRBD1 matching 10 bases. CDR1 and CDR2 (germline): SQVTM, ANQGSEA. The V segment lost 2 bases and the J segment 6 bases; nucleotides outside the gene matches: 9. The CDR3 is made up of 15 amino acids. CDR3 bases: TGCAGCGTTGAATGGACCGGGACAGGGGAGAATGGCTACACCTTC. Encoded protein: CSVEWTGTGENGYTF.

This clone was recorded only once. The rearrangement joins TRBV5-5 to TRBJ2-1; the match to TRBD2 covers 10 bases. CDR3 length: 17 amino acids. The junction had 6 bases not matched to a gene; V was cut back by 1 base and J by 2 bases. Germline V gene lookup returns CDR1 SGHKS and CDR2 YYEKEE (reference sequence). The CDR3 region is CASSLRLAGNTYNEQFF. CDR3 nucleotide sequence: TGTGCCAGCAGCTTGAGACTAGCGGGCAATACCTACAATGAGCAGTTCTTC.

This rearrangement joins TRBV27 to TRBJ2-3; 9 nucleotides agree with TRBD2. Looked up from germline, CDR1 is MNHEY and CDR2 is SMNVEV (reference sequence). CDR3 length: 16 residues. V lost 7 bases, J lost 4 bases, and 12 bases stayed unmatched. CDR3 amino acids: CASTPFTSGRADTQYF. CDR3 bases: TGTGCCAGCACCCCATTTACTAGCGGGCGGGCAGATACGCAGTATTTT.

The chain employs TRBV10-3 and TRBJ1-6; D is possibly TRBD1 (6 bases). Germline assignment: CDR1 ENHRY and CDR2 SYGVKD. This CDR3 is built from 15 residues. With 6 bases removed from V and 8 bases from J, the gap between germline ends came to 17 bases. The CDR3 region is CAIRIDSSGDSPLHF. The DNA of the CDR3 is TGTGCCATCAGGATAGATTCTTCAGGGGATTCACCCCTCCACTTT.

This clone turned up a few times. The V and J genes are TRBV15 and TRBJ2-1; either TRBD1 or TRBD2 may fit D (5 bases each). Trimming pared 6 bases from V and 9 bases from J, leaving 18 bases between. The CDR3 runs 14 residues. Germline-derived CDR1 and CDR2 are LNHNV and YYDKDF (reference sequence). The CDR3 loop reads CATRPGPSRGEQFF. DNA of the CDR3: TGTGCCACCAGACCGGGACCCAGCCGGGGTGAGCAGTTCTTC.

The gene calls are TRBV29-1 and TRBJ1-3; unclear D gene. Germline lookup yields CDR1 SQVTM and CDR2 ANQGSEA. The CDR3 sequence is 11 residues long. V lost 8 bases, J lost 3 bases, and 8 bases lay in between. The CDR3 DNA is TGCAGCTTCCGTATTGGAAACACCATATATTTT. This gives the protein CSFRIGNTIYF.

The rearrangement uses TRBV7-2 and TRBJ1-1; no firm D call. V lost 0 bases and J 13 bases, leaving 15 bases between the germline ends. CDR3 length equals 13 residues. Germline V CDR1 and CDR2: SGHTA, FQGNSA. The DNA of the CDR3 is TGTGCCAGCAGCTTAGCGCGTTCAACTGCAAGTTTCTTT. This encodes CASSLARSTASFF.

The chain employs TRBV10-2 and TRBJ2-1; TRBD1 or TRBD2 may be the D gene (5 bases each). The CDR3 totals 15 residues. CDR1 is WSHSY and CDR2 is SAAADI in the germline V gene. The ends were cut back, 6 bases at V and 7 bases at J, with 19 bases in the middle. CDR3: CASRLSRGGANEQFF. The DNA of the CDR3 is TGCGCCAGCAGGCTCTCGAGGGGTGGGGCTAATGAGCAGTTCTTC.

This rearrangement joins TRBV4-2 to TRBJ2-7; the D gene is possibly TRBD1 (5 bases). The CDR3 has 15 residues. V lost 4 bases, J lost 0 bases, and 13 bases lay in between. CDR1 LGHNA and CDR2 YNFKEQ come from the germline V gene. Here the CDR3 DNA reads TGTGCCAGCAGCCGAGATAGGGGATACTCCTACGAGCAGTACTTC. This translates into CASSRDRGYSYEQYF.

The chain recombines TRBV2 with TRBJ2-6, with 12 bases matching TRBD2. The CDR3 totals 17 residues. V shed 5 bases, J shed 2 bases, and the junction held 4 bases outside the gene matches. In germline, CDR1 is SNHLY, CDR2 FYNNEI. CDR3 DNA: TGTGCCAGCAGTCTACTAGCGGGAGGACCTGGGGCCAACGTCCTGACTTTC. The encoded protein is CASSLLAGGPGANVLTF.

The CDR3 here is CASSLSASGGGGEQFF. Here the CDR3 DNA reads TGTGCCAGCAGTTTATCGGCAAGCGGGGGGGGCGGTGAGCAGTTCTTC. V is TRBV27 and J is TRBJ2-1, with TRBD2 matching over 10 bases. The ends lost 0 bases at V and 9 bases at J; junction bases unmatched: 8. The CDR3 length is 16 residues. Per germline, CDR1 MNHEY and CDR2 SMNVEV (reference sequence).

This clone is classed as medium-sized. This chain links TRBV7-3 with TRBJ2-5, with D possibly being TRBD2 (6 bases). V lost 5 bases and J lost 2, with 12 bases in between. The CDR3 has 14 residues. CDR1 is SGHTA, CDR2 FQGTGA, per germline. As DNA, the CDR3 is TGTGCCAGCAGCACGGGACTGGGACAAGAGACCCAGTACTTC. This gives the protein CASSTGLGQETQYF.

The rearrangement links TRBV10-2 to TRBJ1-5; 8 bases are shared with TRBD1. The junction had 1 base not matched to a gene; V was cut back by 3 bases and J by 0 bases. Germline V gene lookup returns CDR1 WSHSY and CDR2 SAAADI. CDR3 length: 15 amino acids. CDR3 protein: CASSETGGSNQPQHF. DNA of the CDR3: TGCGCCAGCAGTGAAACAGGGGGTAGCAATCAGCCCCAGCATTTT.

The chain uses TRBV2 and TRBJ1-1; D unresolved. Germline V gene lookup returns CDR1 SNHLY and CDR2 FYNNEI. CDR3 size: 13 residues. With 2 bases removed from V and 1 base from J, the gap between germline ends came to 5 bases. Here the CDR3 DNA reads TGTGCCAGCAGTGAAAGAGAGAACACTGAAGCTTTCTTT. Encoded protein: CASSERENTEAFF.

The chain joins TRBV2 to TRBJ2-1; D remains ambiguous. Between the trimmed V and J ends, which lost 1 base and 6 bases, there was a span of 10 bases. Germline CDR1 reads SNHLY; CDR2 reads FYNNEI. The CDR3 is 14 amino acids. The CDR3 DNA reads TGTGCCAGCAGTGAAGATAGGTGGAGCAATGAGCAGTTCTTC. Protein product: CASSEDRWSNEQFF.

The rearrangement joins TRBV4-2 to TRBJ1-4, with 12 bases that match TRBD1. This CDR3 has 18 residues. V was clipped by 3 bases and J by 8 bases; unmatched bases: 13. Germline loops: CDR1 LGHNA, CDR2 YNFKEQ. Here the CDR3 reads CASSQAGTGGSAAEKLFF. The CDR3 DNA reads TGTGCCAGCAGCCAGGCCGGGACAGGGGGCTCCGCAGCGGAAAAACTGTTTTTT.

This chain uses TRBV6-1 with TRBJ2-1; 14 bases align to TRBD2. Germline CDR1 and CDR2: MNHNS and SASEGT. The CDR3 covers 16 residues. The ends lost 4 bases at V and 8 bases at J; junction bases unmatched: 7. CDR3 sequence (DNA): TGTGCCAGCAGTGGACTGACTAGCGGGGGGGCCTATGAGCAGTTCTTC. Residues: CASSGLTSGGAYEQFF.

This clone is a singleton in its sample. The V and J genes are TRBV5-1 and TRBJ2-7, with TRBD1 identical over 7 bases. The ends lost 4 bases at V and 2 bases at J; junction bases unmatched: 9. This CDR3 has 15 residues. CDR1 is SGHRS and CDR2 is YFSETQ in the germline V gene. DNA of the CDR3: TGCGCCAGCAGCGTGACCGGGACAGTCCCCTACGAGCAGTACTTC. Translated: CASSVTGTVPYEQYF.